The present entry profiles one T cell receptor (beta chain) with its context. This entry comes from a study of blood T cell repertoires in COVID-19. Turning to the study itself: Some COVID-19 samples were acute and others convalescent; all came from the United States, Italy and Spain. PBMCs, B-cell-depleted T cells, or T cells were the source of the cDNA or gDNA that made up the material.

The CDR3 loop spans 15 amino acids. The junction had 9 bases not matched to a gene; V was cut back by 3 bases and J by 6 bases. Germline-derived CDR1 and CDR2 are WNHNN and SYGVQD (reference sequence). Authors' methods: Amplification with reference gene primers provided the estimates of nucleated cell counts. The repertoire was sequenced with immunoSEQ multiplex PCR; TCRdb's copy has only in-frame clones and lacks some. V, J and clone size derive from that table, while D and trimming were established from the DNA sequence. The table records hundreds of thousands of clones, roughly 87% of them present only once.

Specimen: peripheral blood. The chain uses TRBV10-1 and TRBJ2-3; 7 bases match TRBD1. This receptor was taken from a man in his sixties who had recovered from COVID-19. The CDR3 DNA sequence: TGCGCCAGCAGTGAACAGGGGATGAGGTGGGATACGCAGTATTTT. Residues: CASSEQGMRWDTQYF.